The 8 T cell receptor beta chains presented below share a single source sample, sequenced in a study of blood T cells in healthy people across ages. Combining a sample-barcoded 5' primer with a J-beta primer mix, a second PCR ran for roughly 7 to 12 cycles. TCRdb re-analysed the 5' RACE reads in MiXCR, keeping a single row per CDR3 protein. Among about 720,000 distinct CDR3 sequences listed, 22% were seen once. Sample: blood. These receptors were taken from a man in his 70s in good health.

Turning to this clonotype: Since no conserved phenylalanine or tryptophan closes the CDR3, a read error is the likely cause. The chain combines TRBV3-1 with TRBJ1-1, with D perhaps TRBD1 (5 bases). CDR1 and CDR2 (germline): LGHDT, YNNKEL (reference sequence). Trimming stripped 2 bases from V and 8 bases from J, with 9 bases between. This CDR3 region has 12 residues. The CDR3 DNA reads TGTGCCAGCAGCCAACCTGGGGGAGAAGCTTTCTTA. It specifies CASSQPGGEAFL.

CDR3 DNA: TGTGCCAGCAGCAGACCAAGGGGTGTTGACTATGGCTACACCTTC. Translated, it gives CASSRPRGVDYGYTF. This chain links TRBV5-6 with TRBJ1-2; possibly TRBD1 for D (5 bases). This CDR3 region has 15 residues. Germline V CDR1 and CDR2: SGHDT, YYEEEE. Trimming removed 4 bases at V and 3 bases at J, with 16 bases between.

The chain recombines TRBV4-1 with TRBJ1-3; 12 bases line up with TRBD1. V shed 0 bases, J shed 4 bases, and the junction held 7 bases outside the gene matches. Germline lookup yields CDR1 MGHRA and CDR2 YSYEKL. The CDR3 is made up of 18 amino acids. The CDR3 loop reads CASSQDPGTGGFGNTIYF. The CDR3 nucleotides read TGCGCCAGCAGCCAAGACCCCGGGACAGGGGGCTTCGGAAACACCATATATTTT.

The CDR3 region is CASSLFQTGELFF. DNA for the CDR3: TGTGCCAGCAGCTTATTTCAGACCGGGGAGCTGTTTTTT. The chain combines TRBV7-9 with TRBJ2-2; D unclear. In germline, CDR1 is SEHNR, CDR2 FQNEAQ (reference sequence). This CDR3 contains 13 residues. Trimming shortened V by 2 bases and J by 5 bases, and 6 bases separated the two germline ends.

This clonotype was seen more than once but under ten times. V is TRBV19 and J is TRBJ1-5; weak D call: TRBD1 (5 bases). V was trimmed by 2 bases and J by 3 bases, leaving 11 bases between them. The CDR3 runs 15 residues. CDR1 is LNHDA and CDR2 is SQIVND in the germline V gene (reference sequence). CDR3 DNA sequence: TGTGCCAGTAGTATACGAGAACAGGTCAATCAGCCCCAGCATTTT. Residues: CASSIREQVNQPQHF. Supplemented by reference TRBV19 and TRBJ1-5, the full variable domain reads DGGITQSPKYLFRKEGQNVTLSCEQNLNHDAMYWYRQDPGQGLRLIYYSQIVNDFQKGDIAEGYSVSREKKESFPLTVTSAQKNPTAFYLCASSIREQVNQPQHFGDGTRLSIL.

This clonotype was seen ten or more times. The chain uses TRBV7-2 and TRBJ2-1; D unresolved. The V end lost 4 bases, the J end lost 2 bases, and 12 bases lay between the germline ends. This CDR3 spans 15 amino acids. The germline gives CDR1 SGHTA, CDR2 FQGNSA. The CDR3 spells CASSSLGLPYNEQFF. In DNA, the CDR3 is TGTGCCAGCAGCTCTTTGGGTCTCCCCTACAATGAGCAGTTCTTC.

This clonotype was counted a few times. The chain is built from TRBV7-2 and TRBJ2-3; D is undetermined. CDR1 and CDR2 (germline): SGHTA, FQGNSA. The V end was cut by 0 bases, the J end by 2 bases, with 3 bases between. The CDR3 is 13 residues long. CDR3 sequence (DNA): TGTGCCAGCAGCTTAGCTATCACAGATACGCAGTATTTT. Its translation is CASSLAITDTQYF.

This chain uses TRBV7-2 with TRBJ1-4; TRBD1 matches at 11 bases. CDR3 size: 16 residues. Per the germline V gene, CDR1 is SGHTA and CDR2 is FQGNSA. With 4 bases clipped from V and 8 bases from J, the junction kept 9 bases outside the gene matches. The CDR3 reads CASSWTSGTGGEKLFF. DNA for the CDR3: TGTGCCAGCAGCTGGACTTCCGGGACAGGGGGAGAAAAACTGTTTTTT.